This T cell receptor (beta chain) comes out of a study of spatial heterogeneity in lung cancer. Across the whole study: There was a strong correlation between the counts of TCR transcripts measured in tumor regions and a T cell transcriptional module score that was calculated from matched bulk RNA-seq.

This clonotype was counted many times. Its antigen is not known. The ends lost 5 bases at V and 3 bases at J; junction bases unmatched: 3. This CDR3 has 14 amino acids. Looked up from germline, CDR1 is SQVTM and CDR2 is ANQGSEA. Time point meaning: sample taken at primary tumor resection. Each CDR3 protein is one row after TCRdb ran MiXCR on the 5' RACE reads. Here the sample spans about 100,000 distinct CDR3 sequences, approximately 4.4% being singletons. Notes on the study in general: Expanded intratumoral alpha and beta TCR counts tracked tumor mutation counts.

Material: lung tumor tissue, obtained at surgery. The clonotype was recovered from a male donor with early-stage non-small cell lung cancer. The genes are TRBV29-1 and TRBJ2-2; 10 bases map to TRBD2. Here the CDR3 reads CSVTLAGDTGELFF. CDR3 in DNA: TGCAGCGTTACGCTAGCGGGAGACACCGGGGAGCTGTTTTTT.